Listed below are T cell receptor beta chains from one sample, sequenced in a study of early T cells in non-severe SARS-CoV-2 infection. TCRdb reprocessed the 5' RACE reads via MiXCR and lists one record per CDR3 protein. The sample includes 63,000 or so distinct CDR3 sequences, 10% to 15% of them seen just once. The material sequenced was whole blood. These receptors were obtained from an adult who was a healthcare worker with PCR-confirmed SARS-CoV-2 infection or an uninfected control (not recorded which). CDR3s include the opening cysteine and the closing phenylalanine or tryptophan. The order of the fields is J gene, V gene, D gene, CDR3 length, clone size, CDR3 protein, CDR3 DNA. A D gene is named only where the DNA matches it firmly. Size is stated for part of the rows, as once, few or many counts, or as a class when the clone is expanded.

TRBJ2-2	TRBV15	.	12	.	CATSREGGELFF	TGTGCCACCAGCAGAGAGGGCGGGGAGCTGTTTTTT
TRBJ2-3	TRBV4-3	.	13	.	CASSQAGEDTQYF	TGCGCCAGCAGCCAGGCAGGGGAGGATACGCAGTATTTT
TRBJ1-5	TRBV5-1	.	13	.	CASSSESHQPQHF	TGCGCCAGCAGCTCCGAGTCTCATCAGCCCCAGCATTTT
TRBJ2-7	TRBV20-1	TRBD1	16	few	CSARGLVTGGPYEQYF	TGCAGTGCTAGAGGTCTAGTGACAGGGGGCCCTTACGAGCAGTACTTC
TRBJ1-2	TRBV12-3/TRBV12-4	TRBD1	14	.	CASSPTGFGYGYTF	TGTGCCAGCAGTCCGACAGGGTTTGGCTATGGCTACACCTTC
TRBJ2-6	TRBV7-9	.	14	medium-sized	CASSDLSGANVLTF	TGTGCCAGCAGCGACTTATCTGGGGCCAACGTCCTGACTTTC
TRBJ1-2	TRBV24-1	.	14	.	CATSDRDTRYGYTF	TGTGCCACCAGTGATCGGGACACTCGCTATGGCTACACCTTC
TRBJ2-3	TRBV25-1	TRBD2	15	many	CASRFGGLAGETQYF	TGTGCCAGCAGGTTTGGTGGGCTAGCGGGGGAAACGCAGTATTTT
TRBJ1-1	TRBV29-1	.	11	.	CSVAGFAEAFF	TGCAGCGTTGCGGGTTTCGCTGAAGCTTTCTTT
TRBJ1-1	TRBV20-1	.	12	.	CSAYIGNTEAFF	TGCAGTGCCTATATTGGGAACACTGAAGCTTTCTTT
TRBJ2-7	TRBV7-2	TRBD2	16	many	CASSPTLAGAVYEQYF	TGTGCCAGCAGCCCAACACTAGCGGGAGCTGTCTACGAGCAGTACTTC
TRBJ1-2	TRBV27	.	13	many	CASSYEGNYGYTF	TGTGCCAGCAGTTACGAGGGGAACTATGGCTACACCTTC
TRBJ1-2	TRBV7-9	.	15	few	CASSTWTATNYGYTF	TGTGCCAGCAGCACTTGGACGGCTACTAACTATGGCTACACCTTC
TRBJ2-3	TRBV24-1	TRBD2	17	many	CATSANPGRLATDTQYF	TGTGCCACCAGTGCCAACCCAGGGCGACTAGCCACAGATACGCAGTATTTT
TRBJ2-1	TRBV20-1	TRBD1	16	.	CSARDKGQGSGNEQFF	TGCAGTGCTAGAGATAAGGGACAGGGGTCCGGCAATGAGCAGTTCTTC
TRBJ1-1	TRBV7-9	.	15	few	CASSLERREGSEAFF	TGTGCCAGCAGCTTAGAGAGACGCGAAGGATCTGAAGCTTTCTTT
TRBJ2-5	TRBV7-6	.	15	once	CASSLDVGEQETQYF	TGTGCCAGCAGCTTAGATGTTGGGGAACAAGAGACCCAGTACTTC
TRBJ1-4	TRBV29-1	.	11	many	CSVGLGARLFF	TGCAGCGTTGGTCTGGGCGCTCGACTGTTTTTT
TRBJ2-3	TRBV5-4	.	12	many	CASSLGLDTQYF	TGTGCCAGCAGCTTGGGACTTGATACGCAGTATTTT
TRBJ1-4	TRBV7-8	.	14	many	CASSPEGRNEKLFF	TGTGCCAGCAGCCCCGAGGGGCGTAATGAAAAACTGTTTTTT
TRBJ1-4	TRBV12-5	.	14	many	CASGRDTSAEKLFF	TGTGCTAGTGGACGGGACACATCCGCTGAAAAACTGTTTTTT
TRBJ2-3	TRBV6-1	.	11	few	CASSVTHTQYF	TGTGCCAGCAGTGTTACCCATACGCAGTATTTT
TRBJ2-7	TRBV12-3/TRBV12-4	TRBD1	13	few	CASSSRQGGQEYF	TGTGCCAGCAGTTCGAGACAGGGTGGGCAGGAGTACTTC
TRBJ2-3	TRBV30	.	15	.	CAWSVGRVRTDTQYF	TGTGCCTGGAGTGTCGGCAGGGTGCGCACAGATACGCAGTATTTT
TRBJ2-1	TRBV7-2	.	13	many	CASSLSEALRQFF	TGTGCCAGCAGCTTAAGCGAGGCCCTAAGGCAGTTCTTC
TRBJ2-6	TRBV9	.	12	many	CASSRGANVLTF	TGTGCCAGCAGCCGCGGGGCCAACGTCCTGACTTTC
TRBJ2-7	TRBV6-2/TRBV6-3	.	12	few	CASSPLPHEQYF	TGTGCCAGCAGCCCTCTTCCCCACGAGCAGTACTTC
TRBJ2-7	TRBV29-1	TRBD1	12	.	CSGRTGPYEQYF	TGCAGCGGCAGGACAGGACCTTACGAGCAGTACTTC
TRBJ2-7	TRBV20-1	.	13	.	CSANSRDHYEQYF	TGCAGTGCTAATTCCAGGGATCACTACGAGCAGTACTTC
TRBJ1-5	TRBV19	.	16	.	CASSPVGGLRSQPQHF	TGTGCCAGTAGTCCGGTTGGGGGATTAAGGAGTCAGCCCCAGCATTTT
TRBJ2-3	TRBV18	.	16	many	CASSPPGTTLTDTQYF	TGTGCCAGCTCACCTCCCGGGACAACCCTCACAGATACGCAGTATTTT
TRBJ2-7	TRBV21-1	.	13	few	CARVQADTYEQYF	TGTGCCAGAGTACAGGCTGACACCTACGAGCAGTACTTC
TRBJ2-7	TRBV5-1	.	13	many	CASSLPQTYEQYF	TGCGCCAGCAGCTTGCCCCAGACCTACGAGCAGTACTTC
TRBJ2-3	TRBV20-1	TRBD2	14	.	CSAAAGGLTDTQYF	TGCAGTGCGGCGGCGGGGGGCCTCACAGATACGCAGTATTTT
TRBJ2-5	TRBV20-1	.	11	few	CSANLQETQYF	TGCAGTGCTAACCTCCAAGAGACCCAGTACTTC
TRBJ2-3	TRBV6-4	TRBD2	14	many	CASSQLASTDTQYF	TGTGCCAGCAGTCAACTAGCGAGCACAGATACGCAGTATTTT
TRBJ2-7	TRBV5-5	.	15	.	CASSPQGQTVYEQYF	TGTGCCAGCAGCCCCCAAGGGCAGACAGTCTACGAGCAGTACTTC
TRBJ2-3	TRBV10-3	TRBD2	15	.	CAIRLAGGITDTQYF	TGTGCCATCAGATTAGCGGGGGGGATCACAGATACGCAGTATTTT
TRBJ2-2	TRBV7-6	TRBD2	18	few	CASSLLLAGGTNTGELFF	TGTGCCAGCAGCTTACTACTAGCGGGGGGCACGAACACCGGGGAGCTGTTTTTT
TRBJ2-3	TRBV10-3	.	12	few	CAIRGAEDTQYF	TGTGCCATCCGGGGAGCTGAAGATACGCAGTATTTT
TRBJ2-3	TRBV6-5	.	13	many	CASREFGTDTQYF	TGTGCCAGCAGAGAATTTGGCACAGATACGCAGTATTTT
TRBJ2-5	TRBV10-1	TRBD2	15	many	CASSDFASGGETQYF	TGCGCCAGCAGTGACTTTGCTAGCGGGGGAGAGACCCAGTACTTC
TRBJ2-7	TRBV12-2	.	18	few	CASRHKGRVGSIFNEQYF	TGTGCAAGTCGCCATAAAGGGAGGGTGGGCAGTATCTTCAACGAGCAGTACTTC
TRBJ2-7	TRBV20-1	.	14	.	CSARRLDRTYEQYF	TGCAGTGCTCGGAGACTAGACCGTACCTACGAGCAGTACTTC